One and the same sample provided the 14 T cell receptor beta chains below, sequenced in a study of PD-L1 blockade in urothelial cancer. The assay was immunoSEQ multiplex PCR, and TCRdb's table has in-frame clones only and misses some. The data hold more than 60,000 clones, with 88% observed a single time. Time point noted: peripheral blood 6 weeks after treatment start. This sample comprised PBMCs, obtained around atezolizumab (anti-PD-L1) treatment. Receptors were obtained from a man in his sixties with urothelial cancer.

This rearrangement joins TRBV11-3 to TRBJ1-2; D possibly corresponds to TRBD1 (5 bases). This CDR3 has 14 amino acids. Germline V gene sequence: CDR1 SGHNT, CDR2 YENEEA. V lost 7 bases and J 4 bases, leaving 16 bases between the germline ends. This CDR3 reads CASTATRGVYGYTF. The CDR3 DNA reads as TGTGCCAGCACCGCGACCCGGGGGGTCTATGGCTACACCTTC.

This clone was found once. A junction end diverges from the germline sequence, so it may reflect a read error. The rearrangement joins TRBV4-2 to TRBJ2-7; 11 nucleotides agree with TRBD2. Germline V gene lookup returns CDR1 LGHNA and CDR2 YNFKEQ. CDR3 length: 16 amino acids. CDR3 sequence: CASNQDRLAGPYEQYF. CDR3 DNA: TGTGCCAGCAACCAAGATCGACTAGCGGGACCCTACGAGCAGTACTTC.

This chain joins TRBV14 and TRBJ2-1, with 14 positions matching TRBD2. This CDR3 region has 14 residues. V was clipped by 1 base and J by 16 bases; unmatched bases: 6. The germline V gene encodes CDR1 SGHDN and CDR2 FVKESK. DNA for the CDR3: TGTGCCAGCAGCCAAGTGACTAGCGGGGGGGCCATTTTCTTC. It specifies CASSQVTSGGAIFF.

The CDR3, as DNA: TGTGCCAGCAGCGTAGCTCCAGGGGGCGATCCGTACTTC. Translating gives CASSVAPGGDPYF. The V and J genes are TRBV9 and TRBJ2-5, with TRBD1 matching over 8 bases. This CDR3 comprises 13 residues. Trimming cost V 0 bases and J 13 bases; bases outside gene matches: 8. Germline V gene sequence: CDR1 SGDLS, CDR2 YYNGEE.

The chain uses TRBV29-1 and TRBJ2-4; no definite D call. Trimming shortened V by 6 bases and J by 5 bases, and 14 bases separated the two germline ends. The germline V gene has CDR1 SQVTM and CDR2 ANQGSEA. CDR3 length: 13 residues. In nucleotides, the CDR3 is TGCAGCGTCCTCTCCCTGCAGGAAAACATTCAGTACTTC. It codes for CSVLSLQENIQYF.

The CDR3: CASSRDRGNTEAFF. The DNA of the CDR3 is TGTGCCAGCTCCCGGGACAGAGGGAACACTGAAGCTTTCTTT. V is TRBV18 and J is TRBJ1-1; 7 positions match TRBD1. The CDR3 is made up of 14 amino acids. Germline lookup yields CDR1 KGHSH and CDR2 LQKENI. V was clipped by 6 bases and J by 1 base; unmatched bases: 5.

The rearrangement uses TRBV5-1 and TRBJ2-7; D is possibly TRBD2 (6 bases). Germline V lookup: CDR1 SGHRS, CDR2 YFSETQ. V lost 4 bases, J lost 2 bases, and 10 bases lay in between. The CDR3 is 13 amino acids. CDR3 nucleotide sequence: TGCGCCAGCAGCATCGGGGGAACCTACGAGCAGTACTTC. Its protein is CASSIGGTYEQYF. Based on the CDR3 plus reference TRBV5-1 and TRBJ2-7, the full variable domain is KAGVTQTPRYLIKTRGQQVTLSCSPISGHRSVSWYQQTPGQGLQFLFEYFSETQRNKGNFPGRFSGRQFSNSRSEMNVSTLELGDSALYLCASSIGGTYEQYFGPGTRLTVT.

This sequence joins TRBV10-2 and TRBJ2-7; the D is unclear. Germline loops: CDR1 WSHSY, CDR2 SAAADI. The length of the CDR3 is 13 residues. Trimming removed 2 bases from V and 0 bases from J, with 5 bases in between. The CDR3 protein is CASSEASSYEQYF. As DNA, the CDR3 is TGCGCCAGCAGTGAGGCGAGCTCCTACGAGCAGTACTTC.

The chain links TRBV7-6 to TRBJ1-2; 7 nucleotides line up with TRBD1. This CDR3 is built from 17 residues. Germline trimming cut 6 bases from V and 2 bases from J; bases unmatched to any gene: 15. CDR1 and CDR2 from the germline V gene are SGHVS and FNYEAQ. The CDR3 DNA reads TGTGCCAGCAGTCTTGAGGGGGCTCTCACCCGGAACTATGGCTACACCTTC. Translating it yields CASSLEGALTRNYGYTF.

The J gene is TRBJ1-5, the V gene TRBV7-6, with TRBD1 matching over 8 bases. The CDR3 sequence is 14 residues long. Per germline, CDR1 SGHVS and CDR2 FNYEAQ. Trimming cost V 2 bases and J 7 bases; bases outside gene matches: 4. CDR3 in DNA: TGTGCCAGCAGCTTACAGGGGGCAAAGCAGCCCCAGCATTTT. Its protein product is CASSLQGAKQPQHF.

V usage is TRBV7-2 and J usage is TRBJ2-7; 13 nucleotides agree with TRBD2. This CDR3 region has 15 residues. V trimming: 6 bases; J trimming: 12 bases; junction bases outside the gene matches: 14. Germline V gene data show CDR1 as SGHTA and CDR2 as FQGNSA. CDR3 coding DNA: TGTGCCAGCAGAACTGAAGGGACTAGCGGGATCCCGGTGTACTTC. Residues: CASRTEGTSGIPVYF. Combining the CDR3 with reference TRBV7-2 and TRBJ2-7 gives the whole variable domain GAGVSQSPSNKVTEKGKDVELRCDPISGHTALYWYRQSLGQGLEFLIYFQGNSAPDKSGLPSDRFSAERTGGSVSTLTIQRTQQEDSAVYLCASRTEGTSGIPVYFGPGTRLTVT.

Only a few counts were recorded for this clone. This chain joins TRBV28 and TRBJ2-7, with unresolved D. V lost 3 bases and J 3 bases, leaving 6 bases between the germline ends. This CDR3 is built from 12 residues. Germline loops: CDR1 MDHEN, CDR2 SYDVKM. CDR3 in amino acids: CASSFLSYEQYF. DNA of the CDR3: TGTGCCAGCAGTTTCCTGAGCTACGAGCAGTACTTC.

V is TRBV4-1 and J is TRBJ1-5, with D possibly matching TRBD1 (6 bases). CDR1 and CDR2 (germline): MGHRA, YSYEKL. The length of the CDR3 is 15 residues. V lost 4 bases to trimming and J lost 0 bases, with 10 bases between them. CDR3 nucleotide sequence: TGCGCCAGCAGCCCGGGACACCATAGCAATCAGCCCCAGCATTTT. This codes for CASSPGHHSNQPQHF.

V gene TRBV7-8 combines with J gene TRBJ1-4; D might be TRBD1 (6 bases). Germline CDR1 reads SGHVS; CDR2 reads FQNEAQ. The ends were cut back, 8 bases at V and 7 bases at J, with 20 bases in the middle. The CDR3 totals 15 residues. The CDR3 nucleotides are TGTGCCAGCGGAACCGAACAGGGCGGATTTGAAAAACTGTTTTTT. Translation: CASGTEQGGFEKLFF.